The 28 T cell receptor beta chains presented below share a single source sample, sequenced in a study of T cells in Graves' hyperthyroidism and ophthalmopathy. TCR beta CDR3 regions were amplified from RNA. The TCR CDR3 first-round RT-PCR relied on the HTBI primer set. TCRdb re-called the multiplex PCR reads through MiXCR, storing one row per CDR3 protein. Of approximately 400,000 distinct CDR3 sequences detected, approximately 13% appear once; the ten largest clones hold around 21%. The sample was blood. The receptors originated from a man aged 25 to 40 with Graves' hyperthyroidism that later progressed to Graves' ophthalmopathy.

Remarks on this clonotype: A much larger clone differs by one base, so this may be a read error. The V and J genes are TRBV6-9 and TRBJ1-4; 8 bases fit TRBD1. Germline V gives CDR1 MNHGY, CDR2 SVAAGI. Germline trimming cut 3 bases from V and 8 bases from J; bases unmatched to any gene: 5. The CDR3 extends over 14 amino acids. In DNA form, the CDR3 reads TGTGCCAGCAGTTACGGCAGGGGGCGAGAAAAACTGTTTTTT. This gives the protein CASSYGRGREKLFF.

Remarks on this clonotype: The junction does not match germline at one end; this may be a read error. V is TRBV11-3 and J is TRBJ2-1; no clear D. Per the germline V gene, CDR1 is SGHNT and CDR2 is YENEEA. This CDR3 has 9 residues. The CDR3 reads CASGDEQLF. CDR3 coding DNA: TGTGCCAGCGGGGATGAGCAGCTCTTC.

At least ten counts were recorded for this clonotype. The chain links TRBV12-3 or TRBV12-4 to TRBJ1-1, with D possibly TRBD1 on 6 matching bases. CDR3 size: 15 residues. V lost 5 bases and J 0 bases, leaving 13 bases between the germline ends. In DNA form, the CDR3 reads TGTGCCAGCAGTGATGCGGGACACTTGAACACTGAAGCTTTCTTT. Protein: CASSDAGHLNTEAFF.

The chain joins TRBV7-6 to TRBJ2-5; TRBD1 is a possible D gene (5 bases). Trimming removed 5 bases at V and 4 bases at J, with 17 bases between. This CDR3 has 15 amino acids. Germline CDR1 and CDR2: SGHVS and FNYEAQ. CDR3 bases: TGTGCCAGCAGCCCCGCCCAGGTCCAGGGAGAGACCCAGTACTTC. Translation gives CASSPAQVQGETQYF.

This clonotype was recorded many times. The J gene is TRBJ2-3, the V gene TRBV7-2; D unresolved. The CDR3 has 12 residues. Germline V gives CDR1 SGHTA, CDR2 FQGNSA. The V and J ends lost 1 base and 5 bases respectively, with 4 bases between them. CDR3 sequence reads: CASSLVVDTQYF. In nucleotides, the CDR3 is TGTGCCAGCAGCTTAGTGGTAGATACGCAGTATTTT.

This clonotype was counted many times. This chain links TRBV27 with TRBJ1-2, with D tentatively TRBD1 (5 bases). The germline V gene has CDR1 MNHEY and CDR2 SMNVEV (reference sequence). The CDR3 contains 14 residues. Trimming removed 4 bases at V and 7 bases at J, with 16 bases between. CDR3 nucleotide sequence: TGTGCCAGCAGTTCAAATCCCGGGACTAGTGGCTACACCTTC. Its translation: CASSSNPGTSGYTF.

The chain combines TRBV5-1 with TRBJ2-1, with 7 bases fitting TRBD1. Germline CDR1 is SGHRS and CDR2 is YFSETQ. This CDR3 is 11 amino acids long. V shed 4 bases and J 14 bases; nucleotides not matched to a gene: 6. This chain's CDR3 is CASSTTGRKFF. The CDR3 coding sequence is TGCGCCAGCAGCACGACAGGGCGTAAGTTCTTC.

This clonotype was counted at least ten times. The V call is TRBV29-1, the J call TRBJ1-1; D is uncertain. The germline V gene has CDR1 SQVTM and CDR2 ANQGSEA. The CDR3 extends over 12 amino acids. V was trimmed by 7 bases and J by 4 bases, leaving 13 bases between them. The CDR3 DNA sequence: TGCAGCGCCGGACGGATTCTCACTGAAGCTTTCTTT. Amino acid sequence: CSAGRILTEAFF.

In this sample, this clonotype turned up many times. The V gene is TRBV11-2, the J gene TRBJ2-3; D gene unclear. Trimming shortened V by 8 bases and J by 4 bases, and 16 bases separated the two germline ends. Germline-derived CDR1 and CDR2 are SGHAT and FQNNGV. This CDR3 spans 14 amino acids. The CDR3 nucleotides read TGTGCCAGCGGCTCGGGCCTTGGGGCAGATACGCAGTATTTT. Translated: CASGSGLGADTQYF.

The chain couples TRBV10-1 to TRBJ2-5; D is unclear. Germline CDR1 reads WNHNN; CDR2 reads SYGVQD (reference sequence). This CDR3 spans 16 amino acids. V gave up 4 bases and J gave up 2 bases, with 17 bases separating them. The CDR3 region has the DNA TGCGCCAGCAGTGTTTCGTTCTATGGGTCTCAAGAGACCCAGTACTTC. Translated: CASSVSFYGSQETQYF.

In the case of this clonotype: One end of the junction fails to match germline, which may point to a read error. The rearrangement links TRBV5-1 to TRBJ2-7; the match to TRBD2 covers 7 bases. CDR3 length: 14 amino acids. CDR1 and CDR2 from the germline V gene are SGHRS and YFSETQ. Here the CDR3 DNA reads TGCGCCGGCAGCTTGGTCGGGACTAACTACGAGCAGTACTTC. Its translation is CAGSLVGTNYEQYF.

This clonotype came up a few times. The genes are TRBV5-5 and TRBJ1-2; tentatively, D is TRBD1 (6 bases). The CDR3 totals 17 residues. The germline V gene has CDR1 SGHKS and CDR2 YYEKEE (reference sequence). V was trimmed by 2 bases and J by 3 bases, leaving 20 bases between them. The CDR3 DNA reads as TGTGCCAGCAGCTTTGGGGGGGGATACAGGGCGGACTATGGCTACACCTTC. Its translation: CASSFGGGYRADYGYTF. The variable domain in full, completed from reference TRBV5-5 and TRBJ1-2, reads DAGVTQSPTHLIKTRGQQVTLRCSPISGHKSVSWYQQVLGQGPQFIFQYYEKEERGRGNFPDRFSARQFPNYSSELNVNALLLGDSALYLCASSFGGGYRADYGYTFGSGTRLTVV.

This clonotype was observed at least ten times. The gene calls are TRBV2 and TRBJ1-1; 8 nucleotides agree with TRBD1. V shed 6 bases and J 4 bases; nucleotides not matched to a gene: 10. The CDR3 has 15 residues. Germline-derived CDR1 and CDR2 are SNHLY and FYNNEI. In DNA form, the CDR3 reads TGTGCCAGCAGGGCGAGACAAACAGGGGGCACTGAAGCTTTCTTT. Residues: CASRARQTGGTEAFF.

This clonotype was observed at least ten times. CDR3 in DNA: TGTGCCAGCAGTTTTAAGGGGGGCACTGAAGCTTTCTTT. Protein: CASSFKGGTEAFF. This chain uses TRBV27 with TRBJ1-1, with D possibly TRBD1 on 6 matching bases. Germline CDR1 MNHEY, CDR2 SMNVEV (reference sequence). This CDR3 spans 13 amino acids. V lost 3 bases and J 4 bases, leaving 9 bases between the germline ends.

As DNA, the CDR3 is TGTGCCAGCAGCCCAGCGACTAGCGGGGTGGGAGAGACCCAGTACTTC. Its translation: CASSPATSGVGETQYF. V usage is TRBV3-1 and J usage is TRBJ2-5, with 11 positions matching TRBD2. The V segment lost 4 bases and the J segment 4 bases; nucleotides outside the gene matches: 8. This CDR3 is built from 16 residues. CDR1 and CDR2 from the germline V gene are LGHDT and YNNKEL (reference sequence).

The sample holds a few counts of this clonotype. V usage is TRBV11-3 and J usage is TRBJ1-2, with a possible D match to TRBD1 (5 bases). V shed 5 bases and J shed 3 bases, with 19 bases lying between them. The germline V gene encodes CDR1 SGHNT and CDR2 YENEEA. This CDR3 contains 16 residues. CDR3 sequence (DNA): TGTGCCAGCAGCGTCGCCGCCCTTGGACACGACTATGGCTACACCTTC. It is translated as CASSVAALGHDYGYTF.

This clonotype showed up many times. The chain carries TRBV6-5 and TRBJ2-5; TRBD2 matches 7 bases. Germline assignment: CDR1 MNHEY and CDR2 SVGAGI. The J segment lost 12 bases and the V segment lost 0 bases, leaving 7 bases of the junction unmatched. The CDR3 contains 13 residues. The CDR3 DNA reads as TGTGCCAGCAGTTACTCGGGGGGGTCGGTAGAGTACTTC. It translates to CASSYSGGSVEYF.

The table lists this clonotype with many counts. The chain employs TRBV5-1 and TRBJ1-4, with unresolved D. Trimming removed 5 bases at V and 4 bases at J, with 6 bases between. Germline CDR1 reads SGHRS; CDR2 reads YFSETQ. The length of the CDR3 is 12 residues. The CDR3 spells CASRRFNEKLFF. The CDR3, as DNA: TGCGCCAGCAGACGGTTTAATGAAAAACTGTTTTTT.

This chain connects TRBV12-3 or TRBV12-4 to TRBJ2-1; 13 nucleotides match TRBD2. The CDR3 has 18 amino acids. The V segment lost 5 bases and the J segment 1 base; nucleotides outside the gene matches: 8. CDR3 nucleotide sequence: TGTGCCAGCAGTCATTCTACTAGCGGGGGGGGATCCTACAATGAGCAGTTCTTC. Translating it yields CASSHSTSGGGSYNEQFF.

This clonotype has just a few counts. The chain is built from TRBV11-2 and TRBJ2-5; D may be TRBD2 (7 bases). The CDR3 totals 16 residues. The germline gives CDR1 SGHAT, CDR2 FQNNGV. V was shortened by 5 bases and J by 1 base, with 17 bases between the two germline ends. The CDR3 region is CASSPTGGRTQETQYF. DNA for the CDR3: TGTGCCAGCAGCCCGACGGGGGGCCGAACCCAAGAGACCCAGTACTTC.

This clonotype showed up many times. The chain couples TRBV12-3 or TRBV12-4 to TRBJ2-3; D unclear. Trimming took off 1 base at V and 7 bases at J, with 9 bases between the two ends. The CDR3 is made up of 13 amino acids. Written as DNA, the CDR3 is TGTGCCAGCAGTTTAGAATCGGGTTATACGCAGTATTTT. Its protein is CASSLESGYTQYF.

In this sample, this clonotype turned up a few times. The chain has TRBV30 and TRBJ1-4, with a possible D match to TRBD1 (6 bases). Trimming stripped 3 bases from V and 0 bases from J, with 11 bases between. Germline V gene sequence: CDR1 GTSNPN, CDR2 SVGIG (reference sequence). The CDR3 length is 15 residues. The CDR3 sequence: CAWSATGATNEKLFF. DNA of the CDR3: TGTGCCTGGAGCGCGACAGGTGCAACTAATGAAAAACTGTTTTTT.

The CDR3 loop reads CASSPTEQPQHF. CDR3 in DNA: TGTGCCAGCAGTCCGACCGAGCAGCCCCAGCATTTT. V usage is TRBV2 and J usage is TRBJ1-5; D call uncertain. The germline gives CDR1 SNHLY, CDR2 FYNNEI. Trimming stripped 5 bases from V and 7 bases from J, with 9 bases between. CDR3 length: 12 amino acids.

This clonotype has ten or more counts. V is TRBV24-1 and J is TRBJ2-5, with 14 positions matching TRBD2. The CDR3 loop spans 15 amino acids. The V segment lost 4 bases and the J segment 4 bases; nucleotides outside the gene matches: 1. CDR1 and CDR2 (germline): KGHDR, SFDVKD. In nucleotides, the CDR3 is TGTGCCACCAGTGAAGGGACTAGCGGGGGAGAGACCCAGTACTTC. Residues: CATSEGTSGGETQYF.

This chain links TRBV11-2 with TRBJ2-5; the D is unclear. The CDR3 contains 15 residues. Germline V lookup: CDR1 SGHAT, CDR2 FQNNGV. Trimming pared 5 bases from V and 2 bases from J, leaving 15 bases between. The CDR3 region is CASSGRRSLQETQYF. The CDR3 bases are TGTGCCAGCAGCGGACGCAGGAGCCTACAAGAGACCCAGTACTTC.

This clonotype has at least ten counts. This chain links TRBV20-1 with TRBJ2-7; 15 nucleotides match TRBD2. CDR3 length: 15 residues. Germline V gene data show CDR1 as DFQATT and CDR2 as SNEGSKA (reference sequence). V was clipped by 2 bases and J by 4 bases; unmatched bases: 3. CDR3 bases: TGCAGTGCTAGATCCGGGACTAGCGGGGGGTACGAGCAGTACTTC. Protein sequence: CSARSGTSGGYEQYF.

About this clonotype itself: This may be a read error: a much more frequent sequence differs by one nucleotide. This chain connects TRBV3-1 to TRBJ2-5; unclear D gene. Germline V gene sequence: CDR1 LGHDT, CDR2 YNNKEL (reference sequence). The CDR3 runs to 14 residues. The CDR3 sequence: CSSSQPRTQETQYF. The CDR3 nucleotides are TGTTCCAGCAGCCAACCCCGGACGCAAGAGACCCAGTACTTC.

This clonotype was picked up a small number of times. A much larger clone is a single base away; this may be a read error. V and J are TRBV5-4 and TRBJ2-3; the match to TRBD2 covers 8 bases. The CDR3 spans 15 residues. V lost 4 bases and J lost 1; bases outside the gene matches: 5. Germline V gene lookup returns CDR1 SGHNT and CDR2 YYREEE (reference sequence). This CDR3 is CASSPWRGGTDTQYF. In DNA form, the CDR3 reads TGTGCCAGCAGCCCCTGGCGGGGGGGCACAGATACGCAGTATTTT.